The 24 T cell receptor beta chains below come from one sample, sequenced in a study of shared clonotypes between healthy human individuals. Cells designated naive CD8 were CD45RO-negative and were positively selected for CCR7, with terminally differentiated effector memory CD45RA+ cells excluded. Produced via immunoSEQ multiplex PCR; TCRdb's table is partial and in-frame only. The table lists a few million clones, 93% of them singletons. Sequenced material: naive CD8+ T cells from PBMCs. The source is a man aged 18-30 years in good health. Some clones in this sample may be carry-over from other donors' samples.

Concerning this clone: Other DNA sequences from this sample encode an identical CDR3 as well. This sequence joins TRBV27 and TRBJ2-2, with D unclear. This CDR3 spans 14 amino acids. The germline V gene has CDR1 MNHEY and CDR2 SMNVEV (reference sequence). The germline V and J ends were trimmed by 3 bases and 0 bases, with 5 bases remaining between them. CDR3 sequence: CASSFLPNTGELFF. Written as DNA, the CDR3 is TGTGCCAGCAGTTTTTTGCCGAACACCGGGGAGCTGTTTTTT.

CDR3 coding DNA: TGCGCCAGCAGCCAAGGTAGACAGGGAATAACCTACGAGCAGTACTTC. This gives the protein CASSQGRQGITYEQYF. This chain links TRBV4-1 with TRBJ2-7; TRBD1 aligns across 7 bases. CDR3 length: 16 amino acids. CDR1 MGHRA and CDR2 YSYEKL come from the germline V gene. With 1 base clipped from V and 2 bases from J, the junction kept 8 bases outside the gene matches.

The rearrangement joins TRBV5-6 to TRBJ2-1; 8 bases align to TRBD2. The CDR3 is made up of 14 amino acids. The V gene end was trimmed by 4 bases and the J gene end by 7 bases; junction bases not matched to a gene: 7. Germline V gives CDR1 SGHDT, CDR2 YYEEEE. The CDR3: CASSRKAGVNEQFF. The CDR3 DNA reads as TGTGCCAGCAGCCGTAAAGCGGGAGTAAATGAGCAGTTCTTC.

CDR3 residues: CSATGWASGSYEQYF. CDR3 in DNA: TGCAGCGCGACGGGTTGGGCTAGCGGCTCCTACGAGCAGTACTTC. The chain has TRBV29-1 and TRBJ2-7; 7 nucleotides match TRBD2. The ends lost 7 bases at V and 0 bases at J; junction bases unmatched: 12. The CDR3 sequence is 15 residues long. Germline CDR1 SQVTM, CDR2 ANQGSEA.

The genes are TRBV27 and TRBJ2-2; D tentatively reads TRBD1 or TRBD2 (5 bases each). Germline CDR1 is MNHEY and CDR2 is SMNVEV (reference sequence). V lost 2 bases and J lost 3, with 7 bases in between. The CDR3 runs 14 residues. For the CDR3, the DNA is TGTGCCAGCAGTTTAGAGGGGTACACCGGGGAGCTGTTTTTT. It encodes CASSLEGYTGELFF.

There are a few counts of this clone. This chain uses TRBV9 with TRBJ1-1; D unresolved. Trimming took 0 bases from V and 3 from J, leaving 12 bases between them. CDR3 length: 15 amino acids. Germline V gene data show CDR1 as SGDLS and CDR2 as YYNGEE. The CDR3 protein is CASSVEPGGHTEAFF. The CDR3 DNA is TGTGCCAGCAGCGTAGAACCGGGTGGTCACACTGAAGCTTTCTTT.

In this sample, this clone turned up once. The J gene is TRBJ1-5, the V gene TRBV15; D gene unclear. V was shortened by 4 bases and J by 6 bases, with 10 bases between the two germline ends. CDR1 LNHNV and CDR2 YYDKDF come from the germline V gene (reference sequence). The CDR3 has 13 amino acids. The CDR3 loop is CATSTDALQPQHF. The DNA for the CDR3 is TGTGCCACCAGCACGGACGCCCTTCAGCCCCAGCATTTT.

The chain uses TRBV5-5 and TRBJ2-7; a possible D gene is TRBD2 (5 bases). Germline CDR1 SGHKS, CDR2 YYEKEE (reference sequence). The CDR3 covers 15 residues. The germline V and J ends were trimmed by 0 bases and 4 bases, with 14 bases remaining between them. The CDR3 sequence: CASSLVAAAPYEQYF. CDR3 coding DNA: TGTGCCAGCAGCTTGGTTGCAGCGGCTCCTTACGAGCAGTACTTC.

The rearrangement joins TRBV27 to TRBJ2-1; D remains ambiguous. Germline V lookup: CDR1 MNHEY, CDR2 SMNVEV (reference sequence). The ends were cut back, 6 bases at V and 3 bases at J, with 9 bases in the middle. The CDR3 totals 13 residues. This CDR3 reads CASSALGYNEQFF. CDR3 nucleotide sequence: TGTGCCAGCAGCGCCCTGGGCTACAATGAGCAGTTCTTC.

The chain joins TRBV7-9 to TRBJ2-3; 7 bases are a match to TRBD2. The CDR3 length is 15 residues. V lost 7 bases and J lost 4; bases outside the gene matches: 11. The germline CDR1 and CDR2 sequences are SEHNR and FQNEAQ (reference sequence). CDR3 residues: CASIPQGGFPDTQYF. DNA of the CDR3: TGTGCCAGCATTCCGCAGGGAGGGTTCCCAGATACGCAGTATTTT.

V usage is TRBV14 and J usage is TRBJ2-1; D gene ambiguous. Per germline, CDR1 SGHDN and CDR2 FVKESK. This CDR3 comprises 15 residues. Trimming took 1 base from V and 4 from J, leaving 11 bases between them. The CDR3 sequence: CASSQGETRYNEQFF. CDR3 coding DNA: TGTGCCAGCAGCCAAGGGGAAACGCGGTACAATGAGCAGTTCTTC.

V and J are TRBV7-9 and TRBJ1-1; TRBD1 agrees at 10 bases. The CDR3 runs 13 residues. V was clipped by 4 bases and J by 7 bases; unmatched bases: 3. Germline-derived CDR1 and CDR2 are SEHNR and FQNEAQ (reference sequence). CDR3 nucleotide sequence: TGTGCCAGCAGCTCGGACAGGGGGATTGAAGCTTTCTTT. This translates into CASSSDRGIEAFF.

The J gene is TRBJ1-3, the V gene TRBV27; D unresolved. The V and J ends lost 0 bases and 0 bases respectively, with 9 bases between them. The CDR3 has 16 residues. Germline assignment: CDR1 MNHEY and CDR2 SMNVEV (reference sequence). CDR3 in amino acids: CASSLSADSSGNTIYF. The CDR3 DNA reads TGTGCCAGCAGTTTATCGGCAGACTCCTCTGGAAACACCATATATTTT.

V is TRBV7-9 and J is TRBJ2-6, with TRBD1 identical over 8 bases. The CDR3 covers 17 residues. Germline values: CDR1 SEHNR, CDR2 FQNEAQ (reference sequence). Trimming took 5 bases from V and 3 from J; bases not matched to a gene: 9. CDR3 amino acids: CASSPDRVLGGANVLTF. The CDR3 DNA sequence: TGTGCCAGCAGCCCGGACAGGGTGTTAGGTGGGGCCAACGTCCTGACTTTC.

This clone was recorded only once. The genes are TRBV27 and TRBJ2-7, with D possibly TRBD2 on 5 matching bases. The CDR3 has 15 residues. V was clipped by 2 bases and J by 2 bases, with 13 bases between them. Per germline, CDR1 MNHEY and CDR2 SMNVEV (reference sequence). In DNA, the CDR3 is TGTGCCAGCAGTTTAGGCCCGGGGTATGCCTACGAGCAGTACTTC. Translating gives CASSLGPGYAYEQYF.

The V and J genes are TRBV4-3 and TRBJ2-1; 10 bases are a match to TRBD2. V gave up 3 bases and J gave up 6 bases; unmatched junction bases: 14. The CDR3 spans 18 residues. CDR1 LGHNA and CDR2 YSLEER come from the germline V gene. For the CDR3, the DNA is TGCGCCAGCAGCCAGGACGGACTAGCGGAGCCCACTTTCAATGAGCAGTTCTTC. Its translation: CASSQDGLAEPTFNEQFF.

The CDR3 is CASSFLTSGIYEQYF. In DNA, the CDR3 is TGTGCCAGCAGTTTCCTGACTAGCGGGATATACGAGCAGTACTTC. The chain is built from TRBV28 and TRBJ2-7; 11 nucleotides line up with TRBD2. The junction had 5 bases not matched to a gene; V was cut back by 3 bases and J by 4 bases. Per the germline V gene, CDR1 is MDHEN and CDR2 is SYDVKM. The length of the CDR3 is 15 residues. Based on the CDR3 plus reference TRBV28 and TRBJ2-7, the full variable domain is DVKVTQSSRYLVKRTGEKVFLECVQDMDHENMFWYRQDPGLGLRLIYFSYDVKMKEKGDIPEGYSVSREKKERFSLILESASTNQTSMYLCASSFLTSGIYEQYFGPGTRLTVT.

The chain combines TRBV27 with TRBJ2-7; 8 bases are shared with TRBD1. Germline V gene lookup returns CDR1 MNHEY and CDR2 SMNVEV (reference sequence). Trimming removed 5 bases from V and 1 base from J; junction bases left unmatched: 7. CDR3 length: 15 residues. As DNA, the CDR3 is TGTGCCAGCAGTGAAGACAGGGGAAGTTCCTACGAGCAGTACTTC. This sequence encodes CASSEDRGSSYEQYF.

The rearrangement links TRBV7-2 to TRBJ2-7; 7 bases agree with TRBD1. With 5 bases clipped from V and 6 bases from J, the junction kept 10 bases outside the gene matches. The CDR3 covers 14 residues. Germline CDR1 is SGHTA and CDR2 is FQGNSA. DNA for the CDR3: TGTGCCAGCAGCCTGGCCGGGACAGTATTCGAGCAGTACTTC. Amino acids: CASSLAGTVFEQYF.

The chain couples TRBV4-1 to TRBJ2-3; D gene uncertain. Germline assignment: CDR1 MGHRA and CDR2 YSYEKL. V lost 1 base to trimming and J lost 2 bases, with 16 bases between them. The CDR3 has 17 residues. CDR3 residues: CASSQGPDQDNTDTQYF. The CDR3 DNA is TGCGCCAGCAGCCAAGGCCCGGACCAAGATAACACAGATACGCAGTATTTT.

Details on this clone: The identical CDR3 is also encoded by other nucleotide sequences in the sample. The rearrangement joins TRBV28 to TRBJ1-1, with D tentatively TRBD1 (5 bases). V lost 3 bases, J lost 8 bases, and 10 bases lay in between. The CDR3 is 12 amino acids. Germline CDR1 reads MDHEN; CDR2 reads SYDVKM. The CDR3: CASSFGEGEAFF. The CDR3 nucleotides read TGTGCCAGCAGTTTTGGGGAGGGGGAAGCTTTCTTT.

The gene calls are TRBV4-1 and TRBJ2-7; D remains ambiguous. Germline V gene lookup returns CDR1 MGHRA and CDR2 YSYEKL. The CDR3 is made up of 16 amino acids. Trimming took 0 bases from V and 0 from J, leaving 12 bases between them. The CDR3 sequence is CASSQDRSSPSYEQYF. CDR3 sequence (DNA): TGCGCCAGCAGCCAAGATCGGTCCTCGCCCTCCTACGAGCAGTACTTC.

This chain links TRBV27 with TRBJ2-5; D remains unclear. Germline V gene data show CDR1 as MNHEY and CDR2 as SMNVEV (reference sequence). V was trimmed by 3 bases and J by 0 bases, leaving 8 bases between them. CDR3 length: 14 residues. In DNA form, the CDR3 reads TGTGCCAGCAGTTTCTCAGGCCACCAAGAGACCCAGTACTTC. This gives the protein CASSFSGHQETQYF.

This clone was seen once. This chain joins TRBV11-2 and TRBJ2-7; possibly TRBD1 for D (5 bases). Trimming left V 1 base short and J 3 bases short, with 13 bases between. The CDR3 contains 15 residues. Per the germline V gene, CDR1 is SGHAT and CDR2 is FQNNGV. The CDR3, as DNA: TGTGCCAGCAGCTTAGGGTCAGGGAAATACTACGAGCAGTACTTC. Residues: CASSLGSGKYYEQYF.